This entry concerns a single TCR beta chain. This sample is drawn from a study of control samples from healthy donors and cancer patients. The protocol was immunoSEQ multiplex PCR, while the TCRdb copy is restricted to in-frame clones and leaves out a portion. There are roughly 150,000 clones in the sample; around 90% occur only once, and 4.9% lies in the top ten. Sequencing was done on a sample of blood. The TCR originated in a man aged 30 to 45 in good health.

CDR3 residues: CASSQDRGSASPLHF. CDR3 DNA sequence: TGTGCCAGCAGCCAAGACAGGGGTTCAGCTTCACCCCTCCACTTT. The chain employs TRBV14 and TRBJ1-6; maybe TRBD1 (6 bases). V shed 0 bases and J shed 9 bases, with 12 bases lying between them. The CDR3 runs 15 residues. Germline CDR1 is SGHDN and CDR2 is FVKESK.